This T cell receptor beta chain emerged from a study of cytomegalovirus exposure and HLA in healthy donors. For the study at large: The platform used for the roughly 130 validation repertoires matched that of the 666 first-cohort repertoires, a later analysis reported. General study findings and limits: High specificity and sensitivity for cytomegalovirus status were reported for the classifier. A list of around 160 TCR beta chains associated with cytomegalovirus was given. Through in vitro validation, three CMV-associated chains were shown to be specific for CMV antigens.

As for this clone: Its target is not known.

Assay used: immunoSEQ multiplex PCR; TCRdb lists only in-frame clones, some missing. This table holds roughly 250,000 clones, approximately 83% found once. Germline V gene data show CDR1 as SQVTM and CDR2 as ANQGSEA. The V and J ends lost 3 bases and 6 bases, in that order; junction bases with no gene match: 6. This CDR3 has 13 amino acids. Specimen: PBMCs. The J gene is TRBJ2-7, the V gene TRBV29-1; the match to TRBD1 covers 9 bases. This TCR was recovered from a woman between 25 and 40 years old in good health and CMV-seropositive. Written as DNA, the CDR3 is TGCAGCGTTGAGGTGGGACAGGGCGTCGAGCAGTACTTC. Translating gives CSVEVGQGVEQYF.